This T cell receptor (beta chain) appears in the sequencing data of a study of OX40 agonist ivuxolimab in advanced cancers. Study details: Among those enrolled, mean age was about 63 years (range roughly 20 to 80) and about 82% were male. Study outcomes and limitations: Compared with CD4+, CD8+ T cells on average had more expanded clones. Both CD4+ and CD8+ T cell populations in blood had undergone clonal expansion by week 6 at 0.1 to 3.0 mg/kg. Clonal expansion was among the lowest in partial responders at 0.1-3.0 mg/kg, especially CD8+.

Some clones are missing from TCRdb's copy, which holds only in-frame ones; the method was immunoSEQ multiplex PCR. The profile shows around 150,000 clones, over 75% of them singletons. For this clone: What it binds is not known.

V gave up 0 bases and J gave up 4 bases, with 9 bases separating them. Germline CDR1 and CDR2: SGHTA and FQGNSA. This CDR3 has 15 amino acids. The sequence was obtained from an adult with an advanced solid tumor such as melanoma, head and neck, liver or kidney cancer. The specimen was CD4+ or CD8+ T cells sorted from blood, collected in a trial of the OX40 agonist ivuxolimab. J is TRBJ1-4 and V is TRBV7-2, with D possibly TRBD1 on 5 matching bases. CDR3 DNA: TGTGCCAGCAGCTTAGCGTCAGGGATTAATGAAAAACTGTTTTTT. Its protein product is CASSLASGINEKLFF.